This T cell receptor (beta chain) was identified in a study of blood T cell repertoires in COVID-19. As for the study in general: Whether acute or convalescent, the COVID-19 samples came from the United States, Italy and Spain. Sources were T cells, B-cell-depleted T cells, or PBMCs; the material itself was cDNA or gDNA.

This CDR3 is 13 amino acids long. The V end lost 2 bases, the J end lost 2 bases, and 6 bases lay between the germline ends. Methods used by the authors: Scientists estimated how many nucleated cells there were by amplifying reference gene primers. Produced via immunoSEQ multiplex PCR; TCRdb's table is partial and in-frame only. That table is the source of V, J and clone size, and D and trimming were worked out from the DNA. The sample has about 95,000 clones; roughly 89% are singletons. This TCR was recovered from a woman in her 70s with acute or convalescent COVID-19. The sample was peripheral blood. This sequence joins TRBV12-3 or TRBV12-4 and TRBJ2-5, with D unclear. The chain's CDR3 is CASSLNRQETQYF. CDR3 DNA sequence: TGTGCCAGCAGTTTAAACAGACAAGAGACCCAGTACTTC.